This T cell receptor beta chain derives from a study of cytomegalovirus exposure and HLA in healthy donors (dated by TCRdb to the late 2010s). As for the study more broadly: According to an earlier analysis of 550 to 750 of the donors, some 170 million T cells yielded over 90 million unique TCR beta sequences and roughly 280 Gb of sequence data. About 310 gigabases of sequencing data and 78 million or so unique TCR sequences were included in an early release covering around 650 HLA-typed donors. Of the 300 to 500 genotyped donors, over 80% were placed in the genetic ancestry cluster associated with self-reported Caucasian donors. The aim of the study was to test whether cataloging public T cell receptors could identify signatures of past pathogen exposure. The study profiled the T cell repertoires of 666 subjects by immunosequencing and related them to cytomegalovirus serostatus. In addition to the first cohort of 666 subjects, a separate validation cohort of 100 to 150 different subjects was used. High-throughput TCR immunosequencing, statistical association of individual TCRs with disease status, and machine learning were combined to predict cytomegalovirus infection status. To study patterns of TCR occurrence, a later analysis re-analyzed previously published TCR beta repertoires from hundreds of donors and added high-resolution HLA genotyping. In the later analysis, no new phenotypic data were used to find candidate immune exposures; instead, reliance was placed on TCR beta sequences and their occurrence across donors. In an earlier analysis of about 590 of the donors, high-throughput TCR beta sequencing was used to judge whether each TCR beta V gene segment behaved as functional or pseudogenic. Donor age, sex, ethnicity and CMV serostatus were compiled alongside the repertoire data. In a later genetic analysis, genome-wide SNP genotypes for about three fifths of the roughly 670 donors were used, and that subset was treated as a discovery cohort. All discovery cohort repertoires had been generated on a single sequencing platform. Both class I and class II loci were covered by HLA typing, at four-digit resolution. The number of donors typed differed by locus, with 629-630 for A, B, C, DRB1 and DQB1, approximately 500 for DQA1, 606 for DPA1, and around 430 for DPB1. Four or five DR-DQ haplotypes were handled as single units for association and clustering because linkage in the cohort was strong. Among a few hundred genotyped donors of the cohort, an average of 235,054 unique TCR beta nucleotide sequences were sequenced per donor, around 20% of them non-productive.

The germline ends are 10 bases apart after V is trimmed by 1 base and J by 1 base. Sequences SGHVS (CDR1) and FQNEAQ (CDR2) are obtained from the germline V gene. Counted from cysteine to phenylalanine, this CDR3 has 15 amino acids. Kept here is only the CDR3 DNA, which spans 45 bases and is read in frame from base 1. Receptors were amplified or captured by the immunoSEQ multiplex PCR assay. For the multiplex PCR, a mixture combining 60 forward primers for TCR Vbeta segments and 13 reverse primers for TCR Jbeta segments was used. Amplification of the CDR3 region of rearranged TCR beta genes was performed with a multiplex PCR assay on genomic DNA. The Illumina HiSeq System was used to sequence the amplified TCR beta libraries as 87-base-pair reads. The authors' pipeline ran thus. In a later analysis, 70 million to 95 million unique TCR beta chains were counted across the approximately 640 repertoires, and roughly 11 million of these chains were shared by at least two donors. A nearest-neighbor algorithm error-corrected the raw reads and collapsed the reads into unique sequences, merging closely related sequences to remove PCR and sequencing errors. CDR3 sequences were aligned to IMGT reference sequences to assign V, D and J gene segments. For a sequence to be retained, a match of at least six nucleotides was required to both a V gene segment and a J gene segment. A rearrangement counted as productive if the CDR3 had no stop codons and remained in frame with V and J, and every other rearrangement counted as non-productive. Following IMGT convention, CDR3 was defined as the stretch from the second conserved V-encoded cysteine up to the conserved J-encoded phenylalanine. The earlier analysis of a few hundred of the donors excluded sequences that lacked an unambiguous match to a single V gene segment. An earlier analysis of a few hundred of the donors called V segments functional above 56.7% productive rearrangements and segregating when the between-donor standard deviation exceeded 5%. A statistical classification framework was built to diagnose cytomegalovirus status from the catalog of TCR beta chain sequences. In a later analysis, TCR nucleotide sequences were compared against IMGT/GENE-DB human TR gene sequences so that V and J genes could be assigned. The TCRdist pipeline was used in a later analysis to assign CDR3 sequences and most-parsimonious VDJ recombination scenarios. In a later analysis, each TCR beta chain was defined by its CDR3 amino acid sequence together with its V-gene family, and reads without a unique V-gene family were excluded. As a way to deal with suspected cross-contamination and a sequencing artifact, a later analysis dropped 640 or so nucleotide sequences that were highly shared and had low generation probability. In a later analysis, a clonal expansion index for each public chain was calculated from normalized within-repertoire ranks of inferred template counts. Generation probabilities in a later analysis came from a VDJ recombination model fitted to out-of-frame rearrangements, and those results were checked against IGoR. In a later analysis, hypergeometric tests were used to score TCR-TCR, TCR-HLA and TCR-CMV co-occurrence, with a repertoire-size bias correction applied to TCR pairs. A later analysis estimated false discovery rates by permuting HLA or CMV assignments 20 times. In a later analysis, co-occurring TCRs were grouped using DBSCAN, and TCRdist sequence similarity was added for clustering within HLA-allele-positive subsets. Co-occurrence clustering excluded repertoires with fewer than 30,000 or more than 120,000 public chains, plus five with anomalous nucleotide sharing. In its TCRdb copy, this immuneACCESS table keeps in-frame sequences only and misses some clones. Where compared with another copy, unresolved V genes explain less than half of these, and the others have no known cause. V and J calls and clone size are given by that table; D and trimming were obtained from the DNA. The sample table shows about 160,000 clones, and 60% to 85% are seen once. The ten largest clones capture roughly 1.4% of the sample.

In total, approximately 700 healthy bone marrow donors made up the cohort. At the time of sampling, every cohort member was nominally healthy, though immune exposures that went unrecorded were likely present. The donor tested CMV seronegative and was one of the 352 seronegative cohort members. A peripheral blood sample was collected from each donor, and TCR beta sequencing was performed on peripheral blood mononuclear cells. The Qiagen DNeasy Blood Extraction Kit was used to extract genomic DNA from the blood cell samples. Regarding this clone: Its antigen remains unidentified. Per-base quality was not reported, and no clone a single base away is much larger than it.

Here is what the overall study found, with its caveats: An association between a missense DCLRE1C variant and V-gene and J-gene trimming of TCR beta chains was found in a later genetic analysis and replicated in an independent cohort. HLA typing was unavailable for some donors at each locus, so association tests used only the typed subset. The classifier was reported to diagnose cytomegalovirus status with high specificity and sensitivity in both the original cohort and the validation cohort. According to a later analysis, TCR association rates differed among HLA loci, with DRB1 alleles showing the most associated TCRs and HLA-C alleles showing the fewest. When HLA alleles, especially DR and DQ, strongly co-occurred, attributing TCR associations to individual alleles was difficult. In a later genetic analysis, fewer N-insertions in productive TCRs were reported among donors in an Asian-associated ancestry cluster than the approximately 710-donor mean. Linkage disequilibrium might explain the correlated functional status among segregating V segments, but an unknown experimental factor could not be excluded. Because counts were too low, seventeen rarely observed V segments, including chromosome 9 orphons, were excluded from the earlier analysis of a few hundred of the donors. The 87-base-pair reads could not distinguish some IMGT-functional V segments, including TRBV6-2 and TRBV6-3, so those segments were excluded. Most TCR sequences were observed very rarely across donors, whereas some public TCRs were present in many individuals. Sequencing depth was assumed to be roughly uniform across donors in the presence/absence analyses, though that assumption may not hold. For the cohort, immune exposure information was limited to CMV serostatus. The cohort was sequenced for TCR beta chains only, and without alpha or paired-chain data the features that could be detected were limited. According to the authors, the approach could potentially be generalized to other disease states and immunological phenotypes. According to a later analysis, parvovirus B19, influenza, CMV and Epstein-Barr virus appeared linked to several top co-occurrence clusters. A group of highly shared sequence variants was considered likely to be a technical artifact of the sequencing pipeline. At a false discovery rate of 0.05, a later analysis linked 16,951 TCR beta sequences to specific HLA alleles. A further reported finding was that TCR beta sequences accurately predicted the HLA-A and HLA-B alleles for most subjects in the first cohort. A later analysis found that most CMV-associated TCR beta chains appeared HLA-restricted, with HLA associations seemingly driven largely by CMV exposure. In a later analysis, HLA-associated TCR beta chains were found to be more clonally expanded and to have lower generation probabilities than equally common non-associated chains. In an earlier analysis of fewer than 750 of the donors, most TCR beta V segments were observed in productive rearrangements about 87% or about 30% of the time, broadly matching IMGT annotations. The study listed around 160 TCR beta chains as associated with cytomegalovirus. In vitro tests confirmed that three of the cytomegalovirus-associated TCR beta chains recognize cytomegalovirus antigens.

Recombination linked TRBV7-8 to TRBJ1-1, with a tentative D gene TRBD1 over 6 matching bases. The clonotype comes from a woman in her thirties in good health and CMV-seronegative. Input material: PBMCs. CDR3 loop: CASSLGQEKNTEAFF. Here is the DNA: TGTGCCAGCAGCTTAGGACAGGAGAAGAACACTGAAGCTTTCTTT.